One and the same sample provided the 27 T cell receptor beta chains below, sequenced in a study of blood T cell repertoires in COVID-19. Only in-frame clones appear in the TCRdb table, and some are missing; sequencing was by immunoSEQ multiplex PCR. This table has a few hundred thousand clones, roughly 90% appearing once. Sequencing used peripheral blood. The receptors shown here come from a man between 18 and 35 years old who had recovered from COVID-19.

This chain links TRBV18 with TRBJ2-7, with D perhaps TRBD2 (5 bases). Per germline, CDR1 KGHSH and CDR2 LQKENI. This CDR3 region has 13 residues. Trimming left V 2 bases short and J 10 bases short, with 15 bases between. Here the CDR3 reads CASSPSALGSQYF. The CDR3 DNA sequence: TGTGCCAGCTCACCATCGGCCTTAGGGAGTCAGTACTTC.

V is TRBV7-9 and J is TRBJ1-1; maybe TRBD1 (6 bases). This CDR3 is built from 13 residues. V was clipped by 6 bases and J by 5 bases, with 13 bases between them. Germline lookup yields CDR1 SEHNR and CDR2 FQNEAQ (reference sequence). For the CDR3, the DNA is TGTGCCAGCAGGTCGACAGGCCTAACTGAAGCTTTCTTT. Its translation is CASRSTGLTEAFF. Complete variable domain (other parts from reference TRBV7-9 and TRBJ1-1): DTGVSQNPRHKITKRGQNVTFRCDPISEHNRLYWYRQTLGQGPEFLTYFQNEAQLEKSRLLSDRFSAERPKGSFSTLEIQRTEQGDSAMYLCASRSTGLTEAFFGQGTRLTVV.

The rearrangement joins TRBV5-4 to TRBJ2-2; 10 nucleotides agree with TRBD2. Germline V CDR1 and CDR2: SGHNT, YYREEE (reference sequence). This CDR3 region has 16 residues. V dropped 1 base and J dropped 9; count of bases not matched to a gene: 9. In DNA form, the CDR3 reads TGTGCCAGCAGCTTGTTGAGCTCTAGCGGGAGCAGGGAGCTGTTTTTT. Translated, it gives CASSLLSSSGSRELFF.

CDR3 loop: CASSWGTDQYF. DNA of the CDR3: TGTGCCAGCAGTTGGGGGACAGACCAGTACTTC. The chain couples TRBV6-5 to TRBJ2-7; 7 bases map to TRBD1. CDR1 is MNHEY and CDR2 is SVGAGI in the germline V gene. The V and J ends lost 4 bases and 10 bases, in that order; junction bases with no gene match: 4. This CDR3 comprises 11 residues.

This chain uses TRBV6-1 with TRBJ1-4, with D possibly TRBD1 on 5 matching bases. The CDR3 is made up of 15 amino acids. Per the germline V gene, CDR1 is MNHNS and CDR2 is SASEGT. V shed 3 bases and J shed 8 bases, with 16 bases lying between them. CDR3 DNA: TGTGCCAGCAGTGACACAGGCCCCTCCATGGAAAAACTGTTTTTT. This codes for CASSDTGPSMEKLFF.

The chain uses TRBV9 and TRBJ1-5; no reliable D call. Germline assignment: CDR1 SGDLS and CDR2 YYNGEE. Trimming removed 0 bases at V and 7 bases at J, with 11 bases between. The CDR3 contains 14 residues. The CDR3 loop is CASSVGLGSQPQHF. CDR3 DNA: TGTGCCAGCAGCGTAGGTTTGGGGAGCCAGCCCCAGCATTTT. The full variable domain, rest sourced from reference TRBV9 and TRBJ1-5, is DSGVTQTPKHLITATGQRVTLRCSPRSGDLSVYWYQQSLDQGLQFLIQYYNGEERAKGNILERFSAQQFPDLHSELNLSSLELGDSALYFCASSVGLGSQPQHFGDGTRLSIL.

This clone was seen a few times. The genes are TRBV19 and TRBJ1-1; 7 bases agree with TRBD1. V was clipped by 5 bases and J by 2 bases; unmatched bases: 2. The CDR3 runs 13 residues. CDR1 and CDR2 from the germline V gene are LNHDA and SQIVND (reference sequence). The CDR3 reads CASSPGGNTEAFF. The CDR3, as DNA: TGTGCCAGTAGTCCAGGGGGAAACACTGAAGCTTTCTTT.

The CDR3 reads CASSSLAGSTATGELFF. The DNA of the CDR3 is TGTGCCAGCAGCTCCCTAGCGGGAAGTACGGCCACCGGGGAGCTGTTTTTT. The chain links TRBV7-2 to TRBJ2-2; 9 bases agree with TRBD2. This CDR3 is 17 amino acids long. Trimming took 4 bases from V and 4 from J; bases not matched to a gene: 10. Germline loops: CDR1 SGHTA, CDR2 FQGNSA.

The V call is TRBV7-9, the J call TRBJ1-1; D gene ambiguous. V shed 3 bases and J shed 2 bases, with 10 bases lying between them. Germline V CDR1 and CDR2: SEHNR, FQNEAQ (reference sequence). This CDR3 region has 14 residues. In DNA, the CDR3 is TGTGCCAGCAGCTTCCCCTACAGCAACACTGAAGCTTTCTTT. Residues: CASSFPYSNTEAFF.

J is TRBJ1-1 and V is TRBV27; 7 positions match TRBD1. The CDR3 consists of 14 residues. CDR1 and CDR2 (germline): MNHEY, SMNVEV (reference sequence). The ends lost 2 bases at V and 6 bases at J; junction bases unmatched: 6. DNA of the CDR3: TGTGCCAGCAGTTTACGACAGGGAGTCGCTGAAGCTTTCTTT. Translated: CASSLRQGVAEAFF.

The rearrangement uses TRBV7-9 and TRBJ1-5; TRBD1 is a possible D gene (5 bases). The CDR3 totals 15 residues. The germline V and J ends were trimmed by 4 bases and 0 bases, with 10 bases remaining between them. Germline loops: CDR1 SEHNR, CDR2 FQNEAQ (reference sequence). CDR3 nucleotide sequence: TGTGCCAGCAGCTCAGGGCCCAATAGCAATCAGCCCCAGCATTTT. Translating it yields CASSSGPNSNQPQHF.

V is TRBV30 and J is TRBJ2-7, with 9 bases lining up with TRBD2. The junction had 5 bases not matched to a gene; V was cut back by 0 bases and J by 2 bases. CDR1 GTSNPN and CDR2 SVGIG come from the germline V gene (reference sequence). The CDR3 has 15 residues. The DNA for the CDR3 is TGTGCCTGGAGTGTACTTGCGGGAGGGCCCTACGAGCAGTACTTC. This codes for CAWSVLAGGPYEQYF.

This clone appeared a single time. V gene TRBV11-2 combines with J gene TRBJ1-1, with TRBD1 as a possible D gene (6 bases). Trimming shortened V by 2 bases and J by 7 bases, and 29 bases separated the two germline ends. The germline V gene encodes CDR1 SGHAT and CDR2 FQNNGV. The CDR3 covers 19 residues. In nucleotides, the CDR3 is TGTGCCAGCAGCTTATATTTGGCTGTCCGGGACATCCTTCAGGGTGAAGCTTTCTTT. It codes for CASSLYLAVRDILQGEAFF.

The gene calls are TRBV9 and TRBJ2-5, with a weak D call TRBD1 (5 bases). This CDR3 spans 16 amino acids. The germline V gene has CDR1 SGDLS and CDR2 YYNGEE. Trimming left V 0 bases short and J 5 bases short, with 17 bases between. The CDR3 is CASSVANQGSFETQYF. CDR3 bases: TGTGCCAGCAGCGTAGCAAATCAGGGATCTTTTGAGACCCAGTACTTC.

The rearrangement links TRBV7-2 to TRBJ1-5, with 8 bases lining up with TRBD1. V trimming: 5 bases; J trimming: 7 bases; junction bases outside the gene matches: 7. The length of the CDR3 is 14 residues. CDR1 SGHTA and CDR2 FQGNSA come from the germline V gene. The CDR3 is CASSPQTGEQPQHF. As DNA, the CDR3 is TGTGCCAGCAGCCCCCAGACAGGGGAACAGCCCCAGCATTTT. The complete variable domain, with remaining parts taken from reference TRBV7-2 and TRBJ1-5, reads GAGVSQSPSNKVTEKGKDVELRCDPISGHTALYWYRQSLGQGLEFLIYFQGNSAPDKSGLPSDRFSAERTGGSVSTLTIQRTQQEDSAVYLCASSPQTGEQPQHFGDGTRLSIL.

The genes are TRBV6-6 and TRBJ2-2; 12 bases agree with TRBD2. CDR3 length: 16 residues. Per the germline V gene, CDR1 is MNHNY and CDR2 is SVGAGI (reference sequence). After removal of 2 bases from V and 8 bases from J, the junction contained 6 bases not matched to a gene. The CDR3 loop is CASSYGLAGGPGELFF. CDR3 in DNA: TGTGCCAGCAGTTACGGGCTAGCGGGGGGGCCAGGGGAGCTGTTTTTT.

The chain joins TRBV7-7 to TRBJ2-5, with D perhaps TRBD1 (6 bases). Germline V lookup: CDR1 SSHAT, CDR2 FNYEAQ (reference sequence). Trimming pared 2 bases from V and 4 bases from J, leaving 8 bases between. This CDR3 region has 13 residues. For the CDR3, the DNA is TGTGCCAGCAGCTTACACAGGGCAGAGACCCAGTACTTC. Amino acid sequence: CASSLHRAETQYF.

The sample holds a few counts of this clone. CDR3 in amino acids: CASSLYAGQGNEKLFF. Written as DNA, the CDR3 is TGTGCCAGCAGCTTATACGCGGGACAGGGAAATGAAAAACTGTTTTTT. The chain carries TRBV7-9 and TRBJ1-4; 9 positions agree with TRBD1. After removal of 2 bases from V and 5 bases from J, the junction contained 6 bases not matched to a gene. CDR1 is SEHNR and CDR2 is FQNEAQ in the germline V gene (reference sequence). This CDR3 is 16 amino acids long.

The chain is built from TRBV19 and TRBJ2-3, with D unclear. Between the trimmed V and J ends, which lost 3 bases and 3 bases, there was a span of 4 bases. Germline V gene sequence: CDR1 LNHDA, CDR2 SQIVND (reference sequence). This CDR3 has 12 amino acids. Here the CDR3 reads CASSIQTDTQYF. The CDR3 DNA reads TGTGCCAGTAGTATCCAAACAGATACGCAGTATTTT. Filled out from reference TRBV19 and TRBJ2-3, the complete variable domain reads DGGITQSPKYLFRKEGQNVTLSCEQNLNHDAMYWYRQDPGQGLRLIYYSQIVNDFQKGDIAEGYSVSREKKESFPLTVTSAQKNPTAFYLCASSIQTDTQYFGPGTRLTVL.

The rearrangement links TRBV18 to TRBJ2-1; D possibly corresponds to TRBD2 (6 bases). Germline lookup yields CDR1 KGHSH and CDR2 LQKENI. V lost 1 base to trimming and J lost 3 bases, with 10 bases between them. The CDR3 runs 15 residues. The DNA for the CDR3 is TGTGCCAGCTCACCACGGCGGGAAAACTACAATGAGCAGTTCTTC. This codes for CASSPRRENYNEQFF.

This clone was counted at least ten times. V is TRBV7-9 and J is TRBJ1-6; D perhaps matches TRBD1 (6 bases). The V gene lost 6 bases and the J gene lost 10 bases, with 13 bases spanning the gap. This CDR3 region has 13 residues. Germline lookup yields CDR1 SEHNR and CDR2 FQNEAQ (reference sequence). CDR3 region: CASRLTGSSPLHF. The CDR3 nucleotides read TGTGCCAGCAGGCTAACAGGGTCCTCACCCCTCCACTTT.

J is TRBJ2-5 and V is TRBV7-8; the D is unclear. CDR1 SGHVS and CDR2 FQNEAQ come from the germline V gene. V lost 4 bases and J lost 6, with 9 bases in between. CDR3 length: 12 amino acids. The CDR3: CASSSPQKTQYF. The CDR3 nucleotides are TGTGCCAGCAGCTCACCCCAGAAGACCCAGTACTTC.

The chain carries TRBV6-5 and TRBJ1-2; possibly TRBD1 for D (6 bases). Trimming stripped 2 bases from V and 2 bases from J, with 15 bases between. This CDR3 spans 16 amino acids. Germline CDR1 and CDR2: MNHEY and SVGAGI. The CDR3 coding sequence is TGTGCCAGCAGTTACGCCACAGGGAGCGGAAACTATGGCTACACCTTC. Translating gives CASSYATGSGNYGYTF.

The chain carries TRBV7-9 and TRBJ2-5; maybe TRBD2 (5 bases). This CDR3 has 13 residues. V lost 2 bases, J lost 4 bases, and 8 bases lay in between. Germline V lookup: CDR1 SEHNR, CDR2 FQNEAQ (reference sequence). This CDR3 is CASSLSLAETQYF. CDR3 nucleotide sequence: TGTGCCAGCAGCTTAAGTCTAGCAGAGACCCAGTACTTC.

This clone was counted between two and nine times. V and J are TRBV4-1 and TRBJ2-7, with D possibly TRBD2 on 6 matching bases. The germline V gene encodes CDR1 MGHRA and CDR2 YSYEKL. Trimming removed 1 base from V and 5 bases from J, with 12 bases in between. The CDR3 extends over 14 amino acids. The CDR3 sequence: CASSQVWRAHEQYF. DNA for the CDR3: TGCGCCAGCAGCCAAGTTTGGAGGGCCCACGAGCAGTACTTC.

Here the CDR3 DNA reads TGTGCCTGGAGTGTACAGGCTTACAATGAGCAGTTCTTC. Translating gives CAWSVQAYNEQFF. The V and J genes are TRBV30 and TRBJ2-1, with a possible D match to TRBD1 (5 bases). The CDR3 is 13 residues long. Trimming took off 0 bases at V and 4 bases at J, with 7 bases between the two ends. The germline CDR1 and CDR2 sequences are GTSNPN and SVGIG (reference sequence). Complete variable domain (other parts from reference TRBV30 and TRBJ2-1): SQTIHQWPATLVQPVGSPLSLECTVEGTSNPNLYWYRQAAGRGLQLLFYSVGIGQISSEVPQNLSASRPQDRQFILSSKKLLLSDSGFYLCAWSVQAYNEQFFGPGTRLTVL.

The chain links TRBV6-2 or TRBV6-3 to TRBJ2-7, with 7 bases aligning to TRBD1. Germline-derived CDR1 and CDR2 are MNHEY and SVGEGT. V shed 2 bases and J 2 bases; nucleotides not matched to a gene: 3. This CDR3 has 14 residues. This CDR3 is CASSYGTETYEQYF. CDR3 nucleotides: TGTGCCAGCAGTTACGGGACAGAGACCTACGAGCAGTACTTC.